This T cell receptor beta chain was retrieved from a study of post-analysis software for immune sequencing data. Broader study findings: There were five or six TRBV segments more frequent in patients than controls, and TRBV5-6, TRBV5-1 and TRBV20-1 were among them.

TCR beta cDNA libraries included unique molecular identifiers. TCRdb passed the PCR reads through MiXCR, listing each CDR3 protein once. The sample carries about 820,000 distinct CDR3 sequences, roughly half recorded once. This clonotype was detected a few times. What it binds is unknown. Germline V CDR1 and CDR2: DFQATT, SNEGSKA (reference sequence). The CDR3 is 16 residues long. Trimming at V came to 1 base and at J to 9 bases, leaving 8 bases not matched to a gene. The sample consisted of blood. The clonotype comes from a girl aged 10-17 years with multiple sclerosis. This rearrangement joins TRBV20-1 to TRBJ2-1; 14 bases are a match to TRBD2. The CDR3 bases are TGCAGTGCTAGAGTTGGTCGACTAGCGGGAGGGGGTGAGCAGTTCTTC. This sequence encodes CSARVGRLAGGGEQFF.